This is a list of T cell receptor beta chains from one sample in a study of technical replicates of blood from several donors. Assay: immunoSEQ multiplex PCR; the TCRdb copy retains only in-frame clones and omits some. The data contain tens of thousands of clones, almost 97% of them singletons. What was sequenced was T cells isolated from PBMCs. The receptor source for this set is a human donor in good health. CDR3s include the opening cysteine and the closing phenylalanine or tryptophan. The D gene is left open where the match is weak. Clone size is shown for a subset of rows, as once, few, many or a class of expanded clone.

clone_size,v_call,j_call,d_call,cdr3_aa,cdr3_nt
-,TRBV6-5,TRBJ1-2,-,CASRAQWGYTF,TGTGCCAGCAGGGCCCAGTGGGGCTACACCTTC
once,TRBV7-2,TRBJ2-1,-,CASSLAYHEQFF,TGTGCCAGCAGCTTAGCCTACCATGAGCAGTTCTTC
-,TRBV9,TRBJ1-2,-,CASSASDRNYGYTF,TGTGCCAGCAGCGCTTCGGACAGAAACTATGGCTACACCTTC
-,TRBV28,TRBJ1-5,TRBD1,CASSLGTGLFLSNQPQHF,TGTGCCAGCAGTCTCGGGACAGGGTTGTTCTTGAGCAATCAGCCCCAGCATTTT
-,TRBV14,TRBJ1-2,-,CASSLGLTDRTF,TGTGCCAGCAGCCTTGGGCTTACCGATCGCACCTTC
-,TRBV28,TRBJ2-1,-,CASSLFRGSYNEQFF,TGTGCCAGCAGTTTATTCCGGGGCTCCTACAATGAGCAGTTCTTC
-,TRBV19,TRBJ2-2,-,CATSSAYTGELFF,TGTGCCACCTCTAGCGCTTACACCGGGGAGCTGTTTTTT
-,TRBV4-2,TRBJ1-5,-,CASSQVEVHQPQHF,TGTGCCAGCAGCCAAGTCGAGGTTCATCAGCCCCAGCATTTT
once,TRBV6-5,TRBJ1-1,-,CASSYDGVGISTEAFF,TGTGCCAGCAGTTACGACGGGGTGGGTATTTCCACTGAAGCTTTCTTT
-,TRBV28,TRBJ2-7,TRBD1,CASSAEGQLLF,TGTGCCAGCAGTGCTGAGGGACAGCTACTCTTC